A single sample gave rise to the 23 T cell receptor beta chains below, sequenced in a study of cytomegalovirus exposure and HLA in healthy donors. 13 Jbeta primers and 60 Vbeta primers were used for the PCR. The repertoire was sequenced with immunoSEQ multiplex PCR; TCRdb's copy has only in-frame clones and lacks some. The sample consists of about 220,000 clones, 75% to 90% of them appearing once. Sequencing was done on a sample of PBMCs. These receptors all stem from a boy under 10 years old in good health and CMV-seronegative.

CDR3 in amino acids: CASSRTGDYEQYF. In DNA, the CDR3 is TGTGCCAGCAGCCGGACAGGGGACTACGAGCAGTACTTC. The chain recombines TRBV5-5 with TRBJ2-7; TRBD1 matches 9 bases. CDR1 is SGHKS and CDR2 is YYEKEE in the germline V gene (reference sequence). Trimming removed 4 bases from V and 3 bases from J; junction bases left unmatched: 2. The CDR3 loop spans 13 amino acids.

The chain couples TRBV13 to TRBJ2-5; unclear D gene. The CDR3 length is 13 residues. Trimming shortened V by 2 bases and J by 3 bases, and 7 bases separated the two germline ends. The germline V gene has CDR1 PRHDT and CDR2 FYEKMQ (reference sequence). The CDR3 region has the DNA TGTGCCAGCAGCTTAAGAGGAGAAGAGACCCAGTACTTC. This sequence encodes CASSLRGEETQYF.

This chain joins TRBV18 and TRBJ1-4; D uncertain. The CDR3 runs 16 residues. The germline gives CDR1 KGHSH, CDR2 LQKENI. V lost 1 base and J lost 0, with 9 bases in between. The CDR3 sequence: CASSPLSSSTNEKLFF. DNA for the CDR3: TGTGCCAGCTCACCACTGAGTAGCTCAACTAATGAAAAACTGTTTTTT.

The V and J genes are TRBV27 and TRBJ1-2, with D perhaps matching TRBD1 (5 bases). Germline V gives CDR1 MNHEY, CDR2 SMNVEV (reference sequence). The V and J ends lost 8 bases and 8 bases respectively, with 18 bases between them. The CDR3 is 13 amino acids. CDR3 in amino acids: CASATGRGSGYTF. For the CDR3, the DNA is TGTGCCAGCGCAACGGGACGGGGGAGCGGCTACACCTTC.

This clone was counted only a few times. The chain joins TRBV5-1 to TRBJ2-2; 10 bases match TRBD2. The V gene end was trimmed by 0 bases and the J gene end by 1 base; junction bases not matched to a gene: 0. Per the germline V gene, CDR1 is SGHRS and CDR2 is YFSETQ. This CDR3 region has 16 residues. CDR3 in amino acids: CASSLGTSGNTGELFF. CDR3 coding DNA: TGCGCCAGCAGCTTGGGGACTAGCGGGAACACCGGGGAGCTGTTTTTT. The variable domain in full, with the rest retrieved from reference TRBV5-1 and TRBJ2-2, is KAGVTQTPRYLIKTRGQQVTLSCSPISGHRSVSWYQQTPGQGLQFLFEYFSETQRNKGNFPGRFSGRQFSNSRSEMNVSTLELGDSALYLCASSLGTSGNTGELFFGEGSRLTVL.

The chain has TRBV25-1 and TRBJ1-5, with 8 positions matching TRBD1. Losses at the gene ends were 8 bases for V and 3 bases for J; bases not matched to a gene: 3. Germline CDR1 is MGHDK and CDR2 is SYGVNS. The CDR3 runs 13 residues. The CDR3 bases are TGTGCCAGCGCGGACAGGGACAATCAGCCCCAGCATTTT. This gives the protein CASADRDNQPQHF.

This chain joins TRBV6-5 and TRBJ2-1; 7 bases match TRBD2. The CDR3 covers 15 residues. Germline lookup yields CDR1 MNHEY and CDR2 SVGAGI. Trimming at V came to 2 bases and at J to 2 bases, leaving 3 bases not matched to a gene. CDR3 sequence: CASSYGGSAYNEQFF. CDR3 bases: TGTGCCAGCAGTTACGGCGGGAGCGCCTACAATGAGCAGTTCTTC.

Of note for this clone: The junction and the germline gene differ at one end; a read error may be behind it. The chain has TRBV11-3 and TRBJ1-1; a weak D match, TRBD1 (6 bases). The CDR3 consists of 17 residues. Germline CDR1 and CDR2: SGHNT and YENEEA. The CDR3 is CASGLQGIYLLNTEAFF. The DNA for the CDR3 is TGTGCCAGCGGCTTACAGGGTATTTACCTTCTGAACACTGAAGCTTTCTTT.

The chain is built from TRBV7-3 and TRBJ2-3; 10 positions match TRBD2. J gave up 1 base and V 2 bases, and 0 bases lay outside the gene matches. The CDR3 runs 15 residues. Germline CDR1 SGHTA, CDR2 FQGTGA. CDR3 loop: CASSLLAGGTDTQYF. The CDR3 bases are TGTGCCAGCAGCTTACTAGCGGGGGGCACAGATACGCAGTATTTT.

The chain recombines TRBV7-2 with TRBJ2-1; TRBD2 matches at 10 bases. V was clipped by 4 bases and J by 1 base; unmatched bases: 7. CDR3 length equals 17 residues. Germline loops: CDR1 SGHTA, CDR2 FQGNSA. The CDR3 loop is CASSSPKRGGSYNEQFF. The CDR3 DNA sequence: TGTGCCAGCAGCTCACCCAAGCGGGGGGGTTCCTACAATGAGCAGTTCTTC.

The CDR3 region is CASRPRDRRGYTF. The DNA of the CDR3 is TGTGCCAGCAGACCCCGGGACAGGCGTGGCTACACCTTC. This chain links TRBV6-5 with TRBJ1-2, with 8 bases matching TRBD1. The V segment lost 6 bases and the J segment 7 bases; nucleotides outside the gene matches: 7. Germline assignment: CDR1 MNHEY and CDR2 SVGAGI. The CDR3 covers 13 residues.

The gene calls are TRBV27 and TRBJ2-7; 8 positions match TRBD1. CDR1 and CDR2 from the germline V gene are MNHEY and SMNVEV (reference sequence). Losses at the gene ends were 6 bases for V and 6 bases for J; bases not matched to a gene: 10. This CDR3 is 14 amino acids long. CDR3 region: CASSLRTGKGEQYF. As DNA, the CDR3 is TGTGCCAGCAGCCTGCGGACAGGGAAGGGCGAGCAGTACTTC.

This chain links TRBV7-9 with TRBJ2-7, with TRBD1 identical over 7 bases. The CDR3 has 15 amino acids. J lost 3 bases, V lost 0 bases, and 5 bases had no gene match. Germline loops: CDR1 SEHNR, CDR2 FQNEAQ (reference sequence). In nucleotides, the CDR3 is TGTGCCAGCAGCTTAGCCAGGGGGTCCCTCTACGAGCAGTACTTC. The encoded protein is CASSLARGSLYEQYF.

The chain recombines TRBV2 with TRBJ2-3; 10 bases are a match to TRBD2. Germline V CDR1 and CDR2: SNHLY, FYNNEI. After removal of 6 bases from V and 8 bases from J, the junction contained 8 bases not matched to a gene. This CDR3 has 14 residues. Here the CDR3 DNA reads TGTGCCAGCAGCCTCCGGACTAGCGGATTTACGCAGTATTTT. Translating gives CASSLRTSGFTQYF.

CDR3 sequence (DNA): TGTGCCAGCAGTCCGACAGGGCGCTCTGGCTACACCTTC. Encoded protein: CASSPTGRSGYTF. V usage is TRBV2 and J usage is TRBJ1-2, with 7 bases lining up with TRBD1. Germline assignment: CDR1 SNHLY and CDR2 FYNNEI. This CDR3 region has 13 residues. The junction had 7 bases not matched to a gene; V was cut back by 5 bases and J by 7 bases.

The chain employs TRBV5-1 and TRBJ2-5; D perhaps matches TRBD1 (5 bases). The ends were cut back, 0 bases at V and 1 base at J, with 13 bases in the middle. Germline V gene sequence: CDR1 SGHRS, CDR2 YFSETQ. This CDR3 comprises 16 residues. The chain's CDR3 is CASSLGARASQETQYF. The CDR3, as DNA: TGCGCCAGCAGCTTGGGTGCCAGGGCCTCCCAAGAGACCCAGTACTTC.

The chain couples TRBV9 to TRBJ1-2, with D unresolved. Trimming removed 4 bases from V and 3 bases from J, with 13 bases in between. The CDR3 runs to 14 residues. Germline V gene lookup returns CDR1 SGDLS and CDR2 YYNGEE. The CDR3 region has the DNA TGTGCCAGCAGCACAGCCGACCGTTACTATGGCTACACCTTC. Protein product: CASSTADRYYGYTF.

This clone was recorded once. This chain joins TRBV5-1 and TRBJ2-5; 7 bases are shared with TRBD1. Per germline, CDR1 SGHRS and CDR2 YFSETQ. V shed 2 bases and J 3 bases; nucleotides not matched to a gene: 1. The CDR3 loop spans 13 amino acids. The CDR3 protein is CASSFQGEETQYF. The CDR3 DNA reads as TGCGCCAGCAGCTTTCAGGGGGAAGAGACCCAGTACTTC.

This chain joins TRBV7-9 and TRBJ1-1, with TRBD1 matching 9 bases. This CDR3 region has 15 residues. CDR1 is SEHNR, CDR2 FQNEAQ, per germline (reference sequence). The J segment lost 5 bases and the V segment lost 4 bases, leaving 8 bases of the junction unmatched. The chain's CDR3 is CASSSSGTGLTEAFF. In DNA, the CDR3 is TGTGCCAGCAGCTCGTCCGGGACAGGGTTGACTGAAGCTTTCTTT.

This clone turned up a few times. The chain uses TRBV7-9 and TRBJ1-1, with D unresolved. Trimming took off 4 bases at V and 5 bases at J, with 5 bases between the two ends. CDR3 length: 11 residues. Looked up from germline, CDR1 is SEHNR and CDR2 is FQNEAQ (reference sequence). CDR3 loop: CASSWRTEAFF. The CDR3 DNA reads TGTGCCAGCAGCTGGAGGACTGAAGCTTTCTTT.

The CDR3 nucleotides are TGTGCCACCTCCTCCCGGCTAGCGGGGGAGCAAGAGACCCAGTACTTC. Protein: CATSSRLAGEQETQYF. V and J are TRBV2 and TRBJ2-5, with 10 bases lining up with TRBD2. After removal of 10 bases from V and 2 bases from J, the junction contained 13 bases not matched to a gene. From germline, CDR1 is SNHLY and CDR2 FYNNEI. The CDR3 spans 16 residues.

For the CDR3, the DNA is TGCGCCAGCAGCTTCGGGACTAGCGGCACAGATACGCAGTATTTT. It specifies CASSFGTSGTDTQYF. The chain joins TRBV5-1 to TRBJ2-3; TRBD2 agrees at 10 bases. The CDR3 is 15 amino acids. The germline V gene has CDR1 SGHRS and CDR2 YFSETQ. V lost 2 bases, J lost 1 base, and 1 base stayed unmatched.

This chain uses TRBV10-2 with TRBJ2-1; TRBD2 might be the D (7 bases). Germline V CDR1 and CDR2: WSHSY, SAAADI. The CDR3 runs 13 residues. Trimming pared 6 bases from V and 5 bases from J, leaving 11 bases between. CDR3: CASSGGLHNEQFF. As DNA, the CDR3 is TGCGCCAGCAGCGGGGGGCTCCACAATGAGCAGTTCTTC.